A single sample is the source of the 6 T cell receptor beta chains below, sequenced in a study of cytomegalovirus exposure and HLA in healthy donors (dated by TCRdb to 2016 to 2017). Receptor amplification or capture employed the immunoSEQ multiplex PCR assay. For the multiplex PCR, a mixture combining 60 forward primers for TCR Vbeta segments and 13 reverse primers for TCR Jbeta segments was used. TCRdb's version of the immuneACCESS table is confined to in-frame rearrangements and falls short of the full clone set. An unresolved V gene accounts for under half of the shortfall where checked; the remainder is of unknown origin. The sample table holds approximately 210,000 clones, of which roughly 80% were seen once. 5.5% to 7.5% of the sample lies in the top ten. The source material was PBMCs. These receptor sequences come from a middle-aged man in good health and CMV-seropositive.

This clone has a handful of counts. The chain joins TRBV18 to TRBJ2-1; 8 bases agree with TRBD2. Germline CDR1 KGHSH, CDR2 LQKENI. J lost 4 bases, V lost 0 bases, and 5 bases had no gene match. CDR3 length: 16 amino acids. CDR3 loop: CASSPPGLAGYNEQFF. The CDR3 DNA sequence: TGTGCCAGCTCACCACCGGGGCTAGCGGGTTACAATGAGCAGTTCTTC.

V is TRBV19 and J is TRBJ2-5; D is possibly TRBD1 (5 bases). The ends were cut back, 8 bases at V and 0 bases at J, with 10 bases in the middle. Germline CDR1 reads LNHDA; CDR2 reads SQIVND (reference sequence). This CDR3 is built from 13 residues. DNA for the CDR3: TGTGCCAGTTCTCCAGGGAACCAAGAGACCCAGTACTTC. The encoded protein is CASSPGNQETQYF.

The chain joins TRBV7-9 to TRBJ1-2, with TRBD1 matching over 7 bases. Looked up from germline, CDR1 is SEHNR and CDR2 is FQNEAQ (reference sequence). The V gene end was trimmed by 3 bases and the J gene end by 3 bases; junction bases not matched to a gene: 1. The CDR3 is 13 amino acids. The CDR3 region is CASSLGQHYGYTF. The CDR3 region has the DNA TGTGCCAGCAGCTTGGGACAGCACTATGGCTACACCTTC.

The V and J genes are TRBV6-5 and TRBJ2-2; possible D gene TRBD1, 5 bases. CDR3 length: 15 amino acids. Germline V lookup: CDR1 MNHEY, CDR2 SVGAGI. Trimming took off 2 bases at V and 5 bases at J, with 12 bases between the two ends. CDR3 sequence (DNA): TGTGCCAGCAGTTACCAGGGTTTGAGGACCGGGGAGCTGTTTTTT. Encoded protein: CASSYQGLRTGELFF.

The chain carries TRBV6-1 and TRBJ1-1, with D maybe TRBD1 (5 bases). The germline V and J ends were trimmed by 5 bases and 10 bases, with 11 bases remaining between them. Germline lookup yields CDR1 MNHNS and CDR2 SASEGT. The CDR3 spans 11 residues. CDR3 region: CASSYMGGAFF. The CDR3 DNA reads as TGTGCCAGCAGTTACATGGGGGGAGCTTTCTTT.

On this clone itself: The sample carries other DNA sequences with the same CDR3. J is TRBJ1-1 and V is TRBV27; 9 nucleotides align to TRBD1. Germline-derived CDR1 and CDR2 are MNHEY and SMNVEV (reference sequence). Trimming cost V 6 bases and J 2 bases; bases outside gene matches: 4. CDR3 length: 14 residues. CDR3 in amino acids: CASSLQGANTEAFF. The CDR3 DNA is TGTGCCAGCAGCCTACAGGGGGCAAACACTGAAGCTTTCTTT.